What follows are 3 T cell receptor beta chains derived from one specimen sequenced in a study of breast tumors, draining lymph nodes, adjacent tissues. TCRdb passed the multiplex PCR reads through MiXCR, listing each CDR3 protein once. The table records about 60,000 distinct CDR3 sequences, around 52% of them present only once. Sequencing was performed on breast tumor tissue. The source is a female donor with breast cancer. Some clones in this sample may be carry-over from other donors' samples.

This clonotype was detected a few times. This chain links TRBV7-6 with TRBJ1-6; a weak D match, TRBD1 (5 bases). The V gene's germline CDR1 is SGHVS and CDR2 FNYEAQ. The CDR3 consists of 14 residues. V was trimmed by 2 bases and J by 8 bases, leaving 10 bases between them. This chain's CDR3 is CASSLTGYDSPLHF. CDR3 coding DNA: TGTGCCAGCAGCTTAACAGGCTACGATTCACCCCTCCACTTT.

A single count supports this clonotype. This sequence joins TRBV7-2 and TRBJ2-1, with 12 bases lining up with TRBD2. The germline V gene encodes CDR1 SGHTA and CDR2 FQGNSA. Trimming took 5 bases from V and 9 from J; bases not matched to a gene: 8. The CDR3 extends over 15 amino acids. CDR3 region: CASSLTSGRKIEQFF. For the CDR3, the DNA is TGTGCCAGCAGCCTGACTAGCGGGAGAAAGATTGAGCAGTTCTTC.

This clonotype was picked up a small number of times. This chain connects TRBV2 to TRBJ1-6; 8 positions match TRBD1. Germline V CDR1 and CDR2: SNHLY, FYNNEI. With 6 bases clipped from V and 7 bases from J, the junction kept 5 bases outside the gene matches. The CDR3 is 14 residues long. As DNA, the CDR3 is TGTGCCAGCAGGGGGACAGGAGCCAATTCACCCCTCCACTTT. It translates to CASRGTGANSPLHF. Using reference TRBV2 and TRBJ1-6 for the parts outside the CDR3, the full variable domain is EPEVTQTPSHQVTQMGQEVILRCVPISNHLYFYWYRQILGQKVEFLVSFYNNEISEKSEIFDDQFSVERPDGSNFTLKIRSTKLEDSAMYFCASRGTGANSPLHFGNGTRLTVT.